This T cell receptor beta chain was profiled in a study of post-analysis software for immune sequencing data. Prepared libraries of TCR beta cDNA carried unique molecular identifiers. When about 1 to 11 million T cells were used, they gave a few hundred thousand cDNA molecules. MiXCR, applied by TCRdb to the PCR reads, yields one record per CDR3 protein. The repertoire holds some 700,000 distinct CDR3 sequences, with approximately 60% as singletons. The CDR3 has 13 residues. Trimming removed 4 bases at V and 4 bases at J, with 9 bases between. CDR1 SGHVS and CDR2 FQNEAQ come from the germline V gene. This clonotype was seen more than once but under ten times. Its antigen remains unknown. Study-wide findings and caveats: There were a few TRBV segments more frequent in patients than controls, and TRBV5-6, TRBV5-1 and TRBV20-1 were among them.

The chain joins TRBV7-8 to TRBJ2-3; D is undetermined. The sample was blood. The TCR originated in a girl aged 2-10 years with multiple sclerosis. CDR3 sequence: CASSSTLSDTQYF. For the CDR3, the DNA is TGTGCCAGCAGCTCCACCCTTTCAGATACGCAGTATTTT.